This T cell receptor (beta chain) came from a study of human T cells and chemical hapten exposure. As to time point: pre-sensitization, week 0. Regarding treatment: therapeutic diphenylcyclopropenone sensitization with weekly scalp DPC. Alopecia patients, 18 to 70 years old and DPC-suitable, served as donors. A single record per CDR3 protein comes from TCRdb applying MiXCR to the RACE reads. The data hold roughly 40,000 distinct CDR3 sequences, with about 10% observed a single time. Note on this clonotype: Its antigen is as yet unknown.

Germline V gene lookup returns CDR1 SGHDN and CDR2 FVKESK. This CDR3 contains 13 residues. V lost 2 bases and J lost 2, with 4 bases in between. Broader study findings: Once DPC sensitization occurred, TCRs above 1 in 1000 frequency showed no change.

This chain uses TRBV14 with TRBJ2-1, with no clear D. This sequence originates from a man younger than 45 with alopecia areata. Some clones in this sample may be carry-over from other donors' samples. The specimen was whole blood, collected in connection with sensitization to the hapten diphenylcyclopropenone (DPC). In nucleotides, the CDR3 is TGTGCCAGCAGCCAATTGGCCTACAATGAGCAGTTCTTC. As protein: CASSQLAYNEQFF.